The entry below describes one TCR beta chain. Its target is not known. In germline, CDR1 is SNHLY, CDR2 FYNNEI. There are 12 residues in the CDR3. V lost 7 bases and J 4 bases, leaving 10 bases between the germline ends. This sample was included in a study of cytomegalovirus exposure and HLA in healthy donors. The study's findings and limits: In vitro experiments confirmed that three CMV-associated chains were specific for CMV antigens. It was taken for granted in presence/absence analyses that sequencing depth across donors was roughly uniform. Analysis performed later found under 20,000 TCR beta sequences associated with HLA alleles at 0.05 false discovery rate.

PCR amplification relied on 60 Vbeta primers (plus 13 Jbeta primers). TCRdb keeps only in-frame clones here, not all; method: immunoSEQ multiplex PCR. Of about 130,000 clones in the sample, around 72% were seen once. This clonotype originated in a human donor in good health. V usage is TRBV2 and J usage is TRBJ1-2, with D possibly TRBD1 on 6 matching bases. The source material was PBMCs. In DNA form, the CDR3 reads TGTGCCAGCAAGGGGGATACCTATGGCTACACCTTC. It specifies CASKGDTYGYTF.